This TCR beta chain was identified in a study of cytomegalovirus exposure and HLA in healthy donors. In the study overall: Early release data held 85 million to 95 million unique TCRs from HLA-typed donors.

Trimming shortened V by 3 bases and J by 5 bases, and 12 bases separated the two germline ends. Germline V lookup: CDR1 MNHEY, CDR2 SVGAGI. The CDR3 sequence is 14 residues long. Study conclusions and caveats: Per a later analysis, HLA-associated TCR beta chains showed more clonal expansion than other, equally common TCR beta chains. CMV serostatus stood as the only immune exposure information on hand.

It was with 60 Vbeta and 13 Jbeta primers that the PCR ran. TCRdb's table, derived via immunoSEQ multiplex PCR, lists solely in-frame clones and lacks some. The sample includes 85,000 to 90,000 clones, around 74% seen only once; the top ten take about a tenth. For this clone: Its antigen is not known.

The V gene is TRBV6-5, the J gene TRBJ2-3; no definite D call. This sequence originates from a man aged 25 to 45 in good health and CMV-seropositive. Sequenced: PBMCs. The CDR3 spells CASSYDGPRDTQYF. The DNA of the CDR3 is TGTGCCAGCAGTTATGATGGGCCCCGAGATACGCAGTATTTT.